A selection of T cell receptor beta chains follows, all from one sample in a study of T cell repertoires in cytomegalovirus infection. From the reads, TCRdb called clonotypes with MiXCR, one entry per CDR3 protein. The data hold about 700,000 distinct CDR3 sequences, with around 31% observed a single time. Their antigens are not known. This sample comprised cultured PBMCs, obtained from culture after CMV antigen stimulation. These receptors came from a human donor in good health (CMV status not recorded). Some clones in this sample may be carry-over from other donors' samples. The CDR3 runs from the conserved cysteine through the conserved F or W. The order of the fields is clone size, V gene, CDR3 length, D gene, J gene, CDR3 protein, CDR3 DNA. The D gene is left open where the match is weak. For some rows the clone size is stated as once, few or many, or as a class when expanded; others skip it.

clone_size: NA; v_call: TRBV12-3/TRBV12-4; cdr3_length: 13; d_call: NA; j_call: TRBJ1-2; cdr3_aa: CASSFDTDDGYTF; cdr3_nt: TGTGCCAGCAGTTTCGACACGGATGATGGCTACACCTTC
clone_size: few; v_call: TRBV11-1; cdr3_length: 14; d_call: TRBD1; j_call: TRBJ1-2; cdr3_aa: CASSVTGGLQGYTF; cdr3_nt: TGTGCCAGCAGCGTTACAGGGGGCCTTCAGGGCTACACCTTC
clone_size: many; v_call: TRBV11-2; cdr3_length: 15; d_call: TRBD2; j_call: TRBJ2-1; cdr3_aa: CASSLGGTSSSEQFF; cdr3_nt: TGTGCCAGCAGCTTAGGTGGGACTAGCTCCTCTGAGCAGTTCTTC
clone_size: NA; v_call: TRBV28; cdr3_length: 14; d_call: NA; j_call: TRBJ1-1; cdr3_aa: CASRAPYRHTEAFF; cdr3_nt: TGTGCCAGCAGGGCCCCATACCGCCACACTGAAGCTTTCTTT
clone_size: few; v_call: TRBV27; cdr3_length: 15; d_call: NA; j_call: TRBJ2-7; cdr3_aa: CASSLSRTSWYEQYF; cdr3_nt: TGTGCCAGCAGTTTATCGAGGACATCTTGGTACGAGCAGTACTTC
clone_size: NA; v_call: TRBV5-4; cdr3_length: 13; d_call: TRBD1; j_call: TRBJ1-1; cdr3_aa: CASSLTGGSEAFF; cdr3_nt: TGTGCCAGCAGCCTGACAGGGGGCAGTGAAGCTTTCTTT
clone_size: NA; v_call: TRBV12-3/TRBV12-4; cdr3_length: 13; d_call: TRBD1; j_call: TRBJ1-1; cdr3_aa: CASSLMDRTEAFF; cdr3_nt: TGTGCCAGCAGCCTTATGGACAGGACTGAAGCTTTCTTT
clone_size: few; v_call: TRBV5-6; cdr3_length: 14; d_call: NA; j_call: TRBJ2-7; cdr3_aa: CASSPEEGFHEQYF; cdr3_nt: TGTGCCAGCAGCCCGGAGGAGGGGTTCCACGAGCAGTACTTC
clone_size: NA; v_call: TRBV19; cdr3_length: 17; d_call: NA; j_call: TRBJ2-1; cdr3_aa: CASSSKGPLGYYNEQFF; cdr3_nt: TGTGCCAGTAGTTCTAAAGGCCCCCTGGGCTACTACAATGAGCAGTTCTTC
clone_size: many; v_call: TRBV7-2; cdr3_length: 13; d_call: NA; j_call: TRBJ1-1; cdr3_aa: CASSPIAGTEAFF; cdr3_nt: TGTGCCAGCAGCCCAATCGCAGGCACTGAAGCTTTCTTT
clone_size: NA; v_call: TRBV6-5; cdr3_length: 14; d_call: TRBD2; j_call: TRBJ2-1; cdr3_aa: CASRGLAGSNEQFF; cdr3_nt: TGTGCCAGCAGGGGACTAGCGGGATCGAATGAGCAGTTCTTC
clone_size: many; v_call: TRBV7-6; cdr3_length: 13; d_call: NA; j_call: TRBJ2-5; cdr3_aa: CASSLTVTQTQYF; cdr3_nt: TGTGCCAGCAGCTTAACGGTGACCCAGACCCAGTACTTC
clone_size: NA; v_call: TRBV20-1; cdr3_length: 13; d_call: NA; j_call: TRBJ2-1; cdr3_aa: CSAPTGYHNEQFF; cdr3_nt: TGCAGTGCTCCCACAGGGTACCATAATGAGCAGTTCTTC
clone_size: few; v_call: TRBV4-1; cdr3_length: 15; d_call: NA; j_call: TRBJ2-7; cdr3_aa: CASSQAGRGAYEQYF; cdr3_nt: TGCGCCAGCAGCCAGGCCGGTCGGGGTGCCTACGAGCAGTACTTC
clone_size: many; v_call: TRBV7-2; cdr3_length: 13; d_call: NA; j_call: TRBJ2-1; cdr3_aa: CASSLVRGREQFF; cdr3_nt: TGTGCCAGCAGCTTAGTCCGTGGGAGGGAGCAGTTCTTC
clone_size: NA; v_call: TRBV7-2; cdr3_length: 15; d_call: NA; j_call: TRBJ2-1; cdr3_aa: CASSLSRAGDNEQFF; cdr3_nt: TGTGCCAGCAGCTTATCCCGGGCAGGGGACAATGAGCAGTTCTTC
clone_size: few; v_call: TRBV7-2; cdr3_length: 15; d_call: NA; j_call: TRBJ1-2; cdr3_aa: CASSLVFRADYGYTF; cdr3_nt: TGTGCCAGCAGCTTAGTCTTTCGGGCAGACTATGGCTACACCTTC
clone_size: NA; v_call: TRBV10-3; cdr3_length: 12; d_call: NA; j_call: TRBJ2-7; cdr3_aa: CAISERPYEQYF; cdr3_nt: TGTGCCATCAGTGAGCGGCCCTACGAGCAGTACTTC
clone_size: NA; v_call: TRBV6-1; cdr3_length: 19; d_call: TRBD2; j_call: TRBJ2-1; cdr3_aa: CASSYSLQTLAVKRGEQFF; cdr3_nt: TGTGCCAGCAGTTACTCGCTACAAACTCTAGCGGTTAAAAGGGGTGAGCAGTTCTTC
clone_size: few; v_call: TRBV12-3/TRBV12-4; cdr3_length: 17; d_call: NA; j_call: TRBJ2-2; cdr3_aa: CASSLWGRMANTGELFF; cdr3_nt: TGTGCCAGCAGTTTATGGGGACGGATGGCGAACACCGGGGAGCTGTTTTTT
clone_size: NA; v_call: TRBV5-1; cdr3_length: 16; d_call: NA; j_call: TRBJ2-1; cdr3_aa: CASSAIPLGSYNEQFF; cdr3_nt: TGCGCCAGCAGCGCCATCCCTCTCGGCTCCTACAATGAGCAGTTCTTC
clone_size: NA; v_call: TRBV29-1; cdr3_length: 14; d_call: TRBD2; j_call: TRBJ2-3; cdr3_aa: CSTRLAGEKGTQYF; cdr3_nt: TGCAGCACACGACTAGCGGGAGAGAAGGGTACGCAGTATTTT
clone_size: NA; v_call: TRBV28; cdr3_length: 15; d_call: NA; j_call: TRBJ2-1; cdr3_aa: CASSFRRSGYNEQFF; cdr3_nt: TGTGCCAGCAGTTTCAGGCGGTCAGGGTACAATGAGCAGTTCTTC
clone_size: NA; v_call: TRBV12-3/TRBV12-4; cdr3_length: 14; d_call: TRBD2; j_call: TRBJ2-1; cdr3_aa: CASSFSGGQFEQFF; cdr3_nt: TGTGCCAGCAGTTTTAGCGGGGGACAATTCGAGCAGTTCTTC
clone_size: NA; v_call: TRBV5-4; cdr3_length: 15; d_call: NA; j_call: TRBJ2-7; cdr3_aa: CASSLGHLGSYEQYF; cdr3_nt: TGTGCCAGCAGCTTAGGCCACCTTGGCTCCTACGAGCAGTACTTC
clone_size: few; v_call: TRBV12-3/TRBV12-4; cdr3_length: 14; d_call: NA; j_call: TRBJ1-5; cdr3_aa: CASSFGISNQPQHF; cdr3_nt: TGTGCCAGCAGTTTCGGCATTAGCAATCAGCCCCAGCATTTT
clone_size: few; v_call: TRBV7-6; cdr3_length: 12; d_call: TRBD1; j_call: TRBJ1-4; cdr3_aa: CASSGDRGIVFF; cdr3_nt: TGTGCCAGCAGCGGGGACAGGGGGATAGTGTTTTTT
clone_size: NA; v_call: TRBV12-3/TRBV12-4; cdr3_length: 16; d_call: NA; j_call: TRBJ1-5; cdr3_aa: CASSPTARDSNQPQHF; cdr3_nt: TGTGCCAGCAGTCCTACCGCCAGGGATAGCAATCAGCCCCAGCATTTT
clone_size: few; v_call: TRBV19; cdr3_length: 15; d_call: TRBD1; j_call: TRBJ1-1; cdr3_aa: CASSWGQGLNTEAFF; cdr3_nt: TGTGCCAGTAGTTGGGGACAGGGATTGAACACTGAAGCTTTCTTT
clone_size: NA; v_call: TRBV23-1; cdr3_length: 14; d_call: TRBD2; j_call: TRBJ2-5; cdr3_aa: CASSQPRLGGAQYF; cdr3_nt: TGCGCCAGCAGTCAACCCAGACTGGGGGGGGCCCAGTACTTC
clone_size: NA; v_call: TRBV7-9; cdr3_length: 15; d_call: NA; j_call: TRBJ2-7; cdr3_aa: CASSPSGTLSYEQYF; cdr3_nt: TGTGCCAGCAGCCCTTCCGGGACCCTCTCCTACGAGCAGTACTTC
clone_size: NA; v_call: TRBV20-1; cdr3_length: 15; d_call: TRBD1; j_call: TRBJ2-3; cdr3_aa: CSASGTGVLTDTQYF; cdr3_nt: TGCAGTGCCTCCGGGACAGGGGTCCTCACAGATACGCAGTATTTT
clone_size: NA; v_call: TRBV6-2/TRBV6-3; cdr3_length: 14; d_call: NA; j_call: TRBJ1-1; cdr3_aa: CAALPGHLNTEAFF; cdr3_nt: TGTGCCGCCCTACCTGGACACTTGAACACTGAAGCTTTCTTT
clone_size: NA; v_call: TRBV11-3; cdr3_length: 15; d_call: NA; j_call: TRBJ1-3; cdr3_aa: CASSFSKDRGNTIYF; cdr3_nt: TGTGCCAGCAGCTTTTCAAAAGACAGAGGAAACACCATATATTTT
clone_size: many; v_call: TRBV6-2/TRBV6-3; cdr3_length: 13; d_call: NA; j_call: TRBJ1-1; cdr3_aa: CASSPRTGREAFF; cdr3_nt: TGTGCCAGCAGTCCCCGGACCGGGAGAGAAGCTTTCTTT
clone_size: NA; v_call: TRBV28; cdr3_length: 18; d_call: NA; j_call: TRBJ2-7; cdr3_aa: CASSLFNIRRGQPYEQYF; cdr3_nt: TGTGCCAGCAGTTTATTTAATATTCGGCGGGGACAGCCCTACGAGCAGTACTTC
clone_size: few; v_call: TRBV7-8; cdr3_length: 15; d_call: NA; j_call: TRBJ2-7; cdr3_aa: CASSSRLRTSYEQYF; cdr3_nt: TGTGCCAGCAGCTCCCGGTTACGTACCTCCTACGAGCAGTACTTC
clone_size: NA; v_call: TRBV20-1; cdr3_length: 13; d_call: NA; j_call: TRBJ2-3; cdr3_aa: CSASVSGKNTQYF; cdr3_nt: TGCAGTGCTAGTGTTAGCGGAAAAAATACGCAGTATTTT
clone_size: NA; v_call: TRBV10-2; cdr3_length: 13; d_call: NA; j_call: TRBJ2-1; cdr3_aa: CASREDIYNEQFF; cdr3_nt: TGCGCCAGCAGGGAAGACATTTACAATGAGCAGTTCTTC
clone_size: NA; v_call: TRBV7-8; cdr3_length: 14; d_call: NA; j_call: TRBJ1-2; cdr3_aa: CASSLGRHNYGYTF; cdr3_nt: TGTGCCAGCAGCTTAGGCAGACATAACTATGGCTACACCTTC
clone_size: NA; v_call: TRBV4-3; cdr3_length: 14; d_call: NA; j_call: TRBJ2-3; cdr3_aa: CASSQELRSDTQYF; cdr3_nt: TGCGCCAGCAGCCAAGAGCTGCGGTCGGATACGCAGTATTTT
clone_size: NA; v_call: TRBV15; cdr3_length: 12; d_call: NA; j_call: TRBJ1-5; cdr3_aa: CATSRGREPQHF; cdr3_nt: TGTGCCACCAGCAGAGGCAGGGAACCCCAGCATTTT
clone_size: many; v_call: TRBV7-2; cdr3_length: 16; d_call: TRBD2; j_call: TRBJ2-5; cdr3_aa: CASKRGSGRATETQYF; cdr3_nt: TGTGCCAGCAAGAGGGGTAGCGGGAGGGCGACTGAGACCCAGTACTTC
clone_size: NA; v_call: TRBV7-2; cdr3_length: 13; d_call: NA; j_call: TRBJ2-5; cdr3_aa: CASSSSMGETQYF; cdr3_nt: TGTGCCAGCAGCTCTTCTATGGGGGAGACCCAGTACTTC
clone_size: NA; v_call: TRBV7-9; cdr3_length: 13; d_call: NA; j_call: TRBJ2-5; cdr3_aa: CASQKTGQETQYF; cdr3_nt: TGTGCCAGCCAAAAGACCGGGCAAGAGACCCAGTACTTC